One sample yielded the 15 T cell receptor beta chains listed below, sequenced in a study of blood T cell repertoires in COVID-19. The protocol was immunoSEQ multiplex PCR, while the TCRdb copy is restricted to in-frame clones and leaves out a portion. The sample shows 60,000 to 70,000 clones, around four fifths of them seen only once. Sequencing was done on a sample of peripheral blood. The source is a woman aged 70-85 years with acute or convalescent COVID-19.

The chain uses TRBV29-1 and TRBJ1-1, with 8 bases fitting TRBD1. V shed 6 bases and J 4 bases; nucleotides not matched to a gene: 4. Germline values: CDR1 SQVTM, CDR2 ANQGSEA. This CDR3 has 12 residues. The DNA for the CDR3 is TGCAGCGTGGCAGGGGGCTTCACTGAAGCTTTCTTT. Amino acids: CSVAGGFTEAFF.

The chain employs TRBV15 and TRBJ2-3, with TRBD1 identical over 9 bases. The germline V gene has CDR1 LNHNV and CDR2 YYDKDF (reference sequence). This CDR3 has 15 residues. The V segment lost 3 bases and the J segment 4 bases; nucleotides outside the gene matches: 5. The CDR3 nucleotides read TGTGCCACCAGCAGTGACAGGGGGATAGCAGATACGCAGTATTTT. Its protein product is CATSSDRGIADTQYF.

This clone has more than one count but fewer than ten. The rearrangement links TRBV28 to TRBJ2-1; 8 nucleotides align to TRBD2. V lost 5 bases to trimming and J lost 1 base; unmatched junction nucleotides: 16. The CDR3 is made up of 19 amino acids. Germline values: CDR1 MDHEN, CDR2 SYDVKM. The CDR3 region has the DNA TGTGCCAGCAGTGGGTGGAGTGTAAGCGGGGGAACATCCTACAATGAGCAGTTCTTC. Translation: CASSGWSVSGGTSYNEQFF.

V and J are TRBV29-1 and TRBJ1-2, with a weak D call TRBD1 (5 bases). The CDR3 spans 15 residues. CDR1 and CDR2 (germline): SQVTM, ANQGSEA. V was trimmed by 3 bases and J by 8 bases, leaving 22 bases between them. Here the CDR3 DNA reads TGCAGCGTTGACTTCGTATCGGCAGGGATGGAAGGCTACACCTTC. It codes for CSVDFVSAGMEGYTF.

J is TRBJ2-1 and V is TRBV19, with D possibly being TRBD2 (5 bases). Germline V gives CDR1 LNHDA, CDR2 SQIVND (reference sequence). Trimming took off 5 bases at V and 2 bases at J, with 10 bases between the two ends. The CDR3 contains 14 residues. CDR3 residues: CASSLKLAYNEQFF. The CDR3 coding sequence is TGTGCCAGTAGTTTGAAACTAGCCTACAATGAGCAGTTCTTC.

The chain joins TRBV15 to TRBJ1-1; TRBD1 might be the D (6 bases). V was trimmed by 1 base and J by 9 bases, leaving 12 bases between them. Germline assignment: CDR1 LNHNV and CDR2 YYDKDF (reference sequence). There are 13 residues in the CDR3. Here the CDR3 reads CATSRASRGQAFF. CDR3 sequence (DNA): TGTGCCACCAGCAGAGCTTCCAGGGGCCAAGCTTTCTTT.

This clone came up a few times. The chain links TRBV7-8 to TRBJ1-1, with no clear D. The CDR3 runs to 16 residues. V lost 7 bases and J lost 1, with 19 bases in between. From germline, CDR1 is SGHVS and CDR2 FQNEAQ. CDR3 bases: TGTGCCAGCACAAGCATGGCGGGCCATGAGAACACTGAAGCTTTCTTT. As protein: CASTSMAGHENTEAFF.

This clone came up once. The V and J genes are TRBV2 and TRBJ1-1; weak D call: TRBD1 (5 bases). V lost 3 bases and J lost 4, with 12 bases in between. This CDR3 spans 14 amino acids. In germline, CDR1 is SNHLY, CDR2 FYNNEI. The CDR3 DNA is TGTGCCAGCAGTGACAGGGTACGCGGCACTGAAGCTTTCTTT. The encoded protein is CASSDRVRGTEAFF.

The V gene is TRBV5-6, the J gene TRBJ1-2; the D gene is possibly TRBD1 (5 bases). CDR3 size: 13 residues. V lost 0 bases and J lost 7, with 10 bases in between. The germline gives CDR1 SGHDT, CDR2 YYEEEE. The CDR3 protein is CASSLVRGGGYTF. CDR3 DNA: TGTGCCAGCAGCTTGGTCCGGGGGGGTGGCTACACCTTC.

The chain carries TRBV5-5 and TRBJ1-4; 7 bases line up with TRBD1. J was trimmed by 3 bases and V by 1 base; bases with no gene match: 3. This CDR3 contains 15 residues. The germline V gene has CDR1 SGHKS and CDR2 YYEKEE (reference sequence). CDR3 region: CASSLNTGANEKLFF. The DNA of the CDR3 is TGTGCCAGCAGCTTGAATACAGGGGCTAATGAAAAACTGTTTTTT.

The V call is TRBV3-1 (or the pseudogene TRBV3-2), the J call TRBJ1-2, with 7 bases aligning to TRBD1. The CDR3 extends over 15 amino acids. CDR1 and CDR2 (germline): LGHDT, YNNKEL (reference sequence). V lost 0 bases and J lost 7; bases outside the gene matches: 8. The DNA of the CDR3 is TGTGCCAGCAGCCAAGACAGGGACAGCCCCTTTGGCTACACCTTC. It specifies CASSQDRDSPFGYTF.

This clone was counted once. The chain has TRBV5-1 and TRBJ2-1; 12 bases are a match to TRBD2. J gave up 4 bases and V 4 bases, and 3 bases lay outside the gene matches. The CDR3 extends over 15 amino acids. Germline V gene sequence: CDR1 SGHRS, CDR2 YFSETQ. CDR3 in DNA: TGCGCCAGCAGCCCCCTAGCGGGGGGGTACAATGAGCAGTTCTTC. This gives the protein CASSPLAGGYNEQFF.

The V gene is TRBV19, the J gene TRBJ2-5, with TRBD2 identical over 10 bases. Looked up from germline, CDR1 is LNHDA and CDR2 is SQIVND (reference sequence). V shed 4 bases and J 4 bases; nucleotides not matched to a gene: 9. The CDR3 spans 16 residues. The CDR3 nucleotides read TGTGCCAGTAGTAACCCCTGGACTAGCGGAGGAGAGACCCAGTACTTC. Its protein is CASSNPWTSGGETQYF.

The rearrangement uses TRBV7-9 and TRBJ2-3, with 14 nucleotides matching TRBD2. From germline, CDR1 is SEHNR and CDR2 FQNEAQ (reference sequence). With V trimmed by 5 bases and J by 3 bases, 13 bases remained unmatched. This CDR3 has 19 residues. CDR3 DNA sequence: TGTGCCAGCAGCCTAAGGACTAGCGGGGGGCTCGGGAAAACAGATACGCAGTATTTT. Its protein product is CASSLRTSGGLGKTDTQYF.

The chain recombines TRBV6-6 with TRBJ2-1; 9 positions agree with TRBD1. The CDR3 loop spans 17 amino acids. V gave up 5 bases and J gave up 4 bases; unmatched junction bases: 12. Germline CDR1 and CDR2: MNHNY and SVGAGI (reference sequence). The CDR3 here is CASSPINNRGRYNEQFF. The CDR3 DNA reads TGTGCCAGCAGTCCTATAAACAACAGGGGGCGGTACAATGAGCAGTTCTTC.